What follows are 28 T cell receptor beta chains derived from one specimen sequenced in a study of T-cell reconstitution after alpha-beta-depleted transplantation in children. Molecular barcoding with unique molecular identifiers was used for the TCRbeta library. TCRdb passed the PCR reads through MiXCR, listing each CDR3 protein once. The data contain almost 500,000 distinct CDR3 sequences, roughly a tenth of them seen just once; the ten biggest clones take up 2% to 2.5%. This specimen was PBMCs, taken before TCRalphabeta/CD19-depleted stem cell transplant. These TCRs come from a child aged 2-15 years with inherited bone marrow failure, due to receive a stem cell transplant.

This clonotype was counted at least ten times. The V call is TRBV29-1, the J call TRBJ1-3, with 8 bases identical to TRBD1. The CDR3 spans 13 residues. V shed 6 bases, J shed 5 bases, and the junction held 6 bases outside the gene matches. CDR1 is SQVTM, CDR2 ANQGSEA, per germline. The CDR3 loop is CSVRQGPRNTIYF. CDR3 coding DNA: TGCAGCGTCCGACAGGGGCCAAGAAACACCATATATTTT. The whole variable domain, filled in from reference TRBV29-1 and TRBJ1-3, reads SAVISQKPSRDICQRGTSLTIQCQVDSQVTMMFWYRQQPGQSLTLIATANQGSEATYESGFVIDKFPISRPNLTFSTLTVSNMSPEDSSIYLCSVRQGPRNTIYFGEGSWLTVV.

This clonotype showed up many times. The chain employs TRBV27 and TRBJ2-7; D gene uncertain. Per germline, CDR1 MNHEY and CDR2 SMNVEV (reference sequence). The CDR3 is 13 residues long. Trimming took off 4 bases at V and 2 bases at J, with 9 bases between the two ends. The CDR3, as DNA: TGTGCCAGCAGTTCGATCGCTACCTACGAGCAGTACTTC. Amino acids: CASSSIATYEQYF.

The gene calls are TRBV20-1 and TRBJ1-1, with D possibly matching TRBD1 (6 bases). In germline, CDR1 is DFQATT, CDR2 SNEGSKA (reference sequence). CDR3 size: 16 residues. V lost 0 bases, J lost 3 bases, and 17 bases lay in between. CDR3 region: CSARDGQTGWDTEAFF. In nucleotides, the CDR3 is TGCAGTGCTAGAGATGGTCAAACAGGGTGGGACACTGAAGCTTTCTTT.

This clonotype has a handful of counts. The chain employs TRBV4-3 and TRBJ2-7; unclear D gene. CDR3 length: 14 amino acids. V shed 0 bases and J shed 2 bases, with 8 bases lying between them. The germline V gene encodes CDR1 LGHNA and CDR2 YSLEER. CDR3 bases: TGCGCCAGCAGCCAAGAGTCCATGACCTACGAGCAGTACTTC. The encoded protein is CASSQESMTYEQYF.

This clonotype was observed at least ten times. The chain uses TRBV20-1 and TRBJ2-1, with 8 nucleotides matching TRBD2. Losses at the gene ends were 4 bases for V and 4 bases for J; bases not matched to a gene: 12. The CDR3 is 16 residues long. Germline V CDR1 and CDR2: DFQATT, SNEGSKA (reference sequence). The CDR3 protein is CSANGRASEVYNEQFF. Written as DNA, the CDR3 is TGCAGTGCTAACGGGAGGGCCTCCGAGGTATACAATGAGCAGTTCTTC.

This clonotype was detected ten times or more. This sequence joins TRBV29-1 and TRBJ2-1, with D perhaps matching TRBD1 (6 bases). V was shortened by 6 bases and J by 0 bases, with 12 bases between the two germline ends. Germline values: CDR1 SQVTM, CDR2 ANQGSEA. The CDR3 extends over 14 amino acids. Here the CDR3 reads CSVGVQGSYNEQFF. The CDR3 bases are TGCAGCGTGGGGGTACAGGGCTCCTACAATGAGCAGTTCTTC.

The table lists this clonotype with a few counts. The gene calls are TRBV6-2 or TRBV6-3 and TRBJ2-5, with D possibly matching TRBD1 (6 bases). The V and J ends lost 7 bases and 1 base respectively, with 13 bases between them. The CDR3 totals 14 residues. CDR1 and CDR2 from the germline V gene are MNHEY and SVGEGT. The CDR3 DNA reads TGTGCCAGCACAGTGACAGGTAGCCAAGAGACCCAGTACTTC. This sequence encodes CASTVTGSQETQYF.

The chain recombines TRBV6-1 with TRBJ2-2, with D unclear. The germline V gene encodes CDR1 MNHNS and CDR2 SASEGT. Trimming shortened V by 9 bases and J by 2 bases, and 13 bases separated the two germline ends. The CDR3 is made up of 14 amino acids. CDR3 sequence (DNA): TGTGCCAGTAGGTCGAAGCCCAACACCGGGGAGCTGTTTTTT. It encodes CASRSKPNTGELFF.

The table lists this clonotype with many counts. This chain connects TRBV5-1 to TRBJ2-1; 9 positions agree with TRBD2. Germline CDR1 reads SGHRS; CDR2 reads YFSETQ. The CDR3 spans 15 residues. Trimming removed 4 bases from V and 5 bases from J; junction bases left unmatched: 7. CDR3 DNA: TGCGCCAGCAGCCCGGGACTAGCAACCGACAATGAGCAGTTCTTC. This codes for CASSPGLATDNEQFF.

A word on this clonotype: Being one base from a much bigger clone, this may be a read error. The chain couples TRBV7-9 to TRBJ2-1, with 8 bases matching TRBD2. With 4 bases clipped from V and 3 bases from J, the junction kept 11 bases outside the gene matches. CDR1 SEHNR and CDR2 FQNEAQ come from the germline V gene (reference sequence). The CDR3 is made up of 17 amino acids. CDR3 coding DNA: TGTGCCAGCAGCTCGCCTCCCAGCGGGAGCTTCTACAATGAGCAGTTCTTC. Translating it yields CASSSPPSGSFYNEQFF.

The table lists this clonotype with many counts. The chain uses TRBV29-1 and TRBJ2-7; D remains unclear. V was clipped by 4 bases and J by 5 bases, with 12 bases between them. The germline gives CDR1 SQVTM, CDR2 ANQGSEA. There are 12 residues in the CDR3. In DNA, the CDR3 is TGCAGCGTTGTGGGTCTTGGCGACGAGCAGTACTTC. This gives the protein CSVVGLGDEQYF.

Details on this clonotype: Just one base apart from a much larger clone, this may be a read error. The chain carries TRBV20-1 and TRBJ2-3; 9 bases map to TRBD2. J was trimmed by 0 bases and V by 0 bases; bases with no gene match: 4. Germline CDR1 reads DFQATT; CDR2 reads SNEGSKA (reference sequence). This CDR3 comprises 16 residues. CDR3 sequence: CSARDRLADSTDTQYF. The CDR3, as DNA: TGCAGTGCTAGAGACCGACTAGCGGATAGCACAGATACGCAGTATTTT.

Many counts were recorded for this clonotype. The junction shows a germline mismatch at one end, possibly a read error. This chain links TRBV7-9 with TRBJ1-5; unclear D gene. Germline V gene lookup returns CDR1 SEHNR and CDR2 FQNEAQ (reference sequence). This CDR3 comprises 13 residues. The CDR3 nucleotides read TGTGCCAGCAGCCCGGATGATAATCAGGCCCAGCATTTT. This gives the protein CASSPDDNQAQHF.

This clonotype was picked up a small number of times. The V call is TRBV20-1, the J call TRBJ2-1; TRBD2 matches 15 bases. Looked up from germline, CDR1 is DFQATT and CDR2 is SNEGSKA (reference sequence). Germline trimming cut 5 bases from V and 0 bases from J; bases unmatched to any gene: 8. The CDR3 contains 18 residues. CDR3 bases: TGCAGTGCTGGGGGGGGACTAGCGGGAGGCCACTCCTACAATGAGCAGTTCTTC. Translating it yields CSAGGGLAGGHSYNEQFF.

This clonotype appeared a few times. V and J are TRBV4-3 and TRBJ2-7, with TRBD2 matching over 9 bases. The CDR3 has 15 amino acids. Trimming at V came to 5 bases and at J to 4 bases, leaving 9 bases not matched to a gene. From germline, CDR1 is LGHNA and CDR2 YSLEER. The CDR3 reads CASSSGLARIYEQYF. CDR3 in DNA: TGCGCCAGCAGCTCCGGACTAGCGAGAATTTACGAGCAGTACTTC.

Many counts were recorded for this clonotype. The chain joins TRBV4-1 to TRBJ2-4, with 12 bases lining up with TRBD2. The CDR3 runs to 15 residues. Per the germline V gene, CDR1 is MGHRA and CDR2 is YSYEKL. J gave up 8 bases and V 4 bases, and 6 bases lay outside the gene matches. The CDR3 loop reads CASSPLAGGSYIQYF. Here the CDR3 DNA reads TGCGCCAGCAGCCCACTAGCGGGAGGATCCTACATTCAGTACTTC.

This clonotype has at least ten counts. The chain recombines TRBV10-3 with TRBJ2-7; TRBD1 matches at 11 bases. The V and J ends lost 9 bases and 3 bases, in that order; junction bases with no gene match: 7. This CDR3 has 14 amino acids. Germline loops: CDR1 ENHRY, CDR2 SYGVKD. This chain's CDR3 is CAIGQGATRYEQYF. CDR3 sequence (DNA): TGTGCCATAGGACAGGGGGCGACCCGCTACGAGCAGTACTTC.

Ten or more counts support this clonotype. J is TRBJ2-7 and V is TRBV5-1; D gene ambiguous. Germline V gene sequence: CDR1 SGHRS, CDR2 YFSETQ. V lost 1 base to trimming and J lost 2 bases, with 10 bases between them. This CDR3 comprises 14 residues. The CDR3 bases are TGCGCCAGCAGCTTGAAGAGCCGGACCTACGAGCAGTACTTC. This sequence encodes CASSLKSRTYEQYF.

About this clonotype itself: Possible read error: a much larger clone is one base away. The chain links TRBV4-3 to TRBJ2-4; D is possibly TRBD1 (7 bases). This CDR3 spans 13 amino acids. Germline CDR1 is LGHNA and CDR2 is YSLEER. The CDR3 nucleotides are TGCGCCAGCAGCCGTGACAGGGAGGACATTCAGTGCTTC. It codes for CASSRDREDIQCF.

This clonotype has at least ten counts. DNA for the CDR3: TGTGCCAGCAGCAAAACAGGGGGGAGCCAAGAGACCCAGTACTTC. Protein sequence: CASSKTGGSQETQYF. This sequence joins TRBV7-8 and TRBJ2-5; 8 nucleotides match TRBD1. Germline CDR1 and CDR2: SGHVS and FQNEAQ. CDR3 size: 15 residues. The junction had 6 bases not matched to a gene; V was cut back by 5 bases and J by 1 base.

This clonotype was counted ten times or more. The V and J genes are TRBV20-1 and TRBJ2-5, with D perhaps assigned TRBD1 or TRBD2 (6 bases each). Looked up from germline, CDR1 is DFQATT and CDR2 is SNEGSKA (reference sequence). The V gene lost 3 bases and the J gene lost 4 bases, with 15 bases spanning the gap. The CDR3 contains 14 residues. The CDR3 here is CSARRTGRRETQYF. The CDR3 DNA sequence: TGCAGTGCTAGGCGCACAGGGAGGCGAGAGACCCAGTACTTC.

This clonotype has just a few counts. This chain joins TRBV7-2 and TRBJ2-1; 7 bases fit TRBD2. This CDR3 region has 16 residues. CDR1 and CDR2 from the germline V gene are SGHTA and FQGNSA. Trimming removed 5 bases from V and 8 bases from J; junction bases left unmatched: 15. CDR3 residues: CASSPGLDNLVDEQFF. DNA for the CDR3: TGTGCCAGCAGCCCAGGACTAGATAATTTGGTGGATGAGCAGTTCTTC.

This clonotype was detected many times. The chain employs TRBV10-3 and TRBJ2-1, with TRBD2 identical over 10 bases. The CDR3 sequence is 14 residues long. The germline V gene encodes CDR1 ENHRY and CDR2 SYGVKD. V trimming: 6 bases; J trimming: 5 bases; junction bases outside the gene matches: 4. In DNA form, the CDR3 reads TGTGCCATCAGCGGGACTAGCGTAGACAATGAGCAGTTCTTC. Translated, it gives CAISGTSVDNEQFF.

This clonotype was recorded a few times. The V gene is TRBV6-2 or TRBV6-3, the J gene TRBJ2-7; 8 bases fit TRBD1. The CDR3 covers 16 residues. V lost 6 bases, J lost 0 bases, and 10 bases stayed unmatched. CDR1 is MNHEY, CDR2 SVGEGT, per germline. DNA of the CDR3: TGTGCCAGCAGACGACAGGGGAATATGGTCTCCTACGAGCAGTACTTC. Translation: CASRRQGNMVSYEQYF.

The table lists this clonotype with many counts. V usage is TRBV5-1 and J usage is TRBJ2-3; D unresolved. CDR3 size: 18 residues. Trimming took off 0 bases at V and 2 bases at J, with 19 bases between the two ends. Germline CDR1 reads SGHRS; CDR2 reads YFSETQ. CDR3 nucleotide sequence: TGCGCCAGCAGCTTGGTTCCTCCCGGCCGCGGCCTCACAGATACGCAGTATTTT. It yields the protein CASSLVPPGRGLTDTQYF. Full variable domain (missing parts from reference TRBV5-1 and TRBJ2-3): KAGVTQTPRYLIKTRGQQVTLSCSPISGHRSVSWYQQTPGQGLQFLFEYFSETQRNKGNFPGRFSGRQFSNSRSEMNVSTLELGDSALYLCASSLVPPGRGLTDTQYFGPGTRLTVL.

This clonotype was seen repeatedly, ten times or more. V is TRBV25-1 and J is TRBJ2-5; D possibly uses TRBD1 or TRBD2 (5 bases each). V was shortened by 3 bases and J by 4 bases, with 12 bases between the two germline ends. Germline lookup yields CDR1 MGHDK and CDR2 SYGVNS. This CDR3 has 14 residues. Here the CDR3 reads CASSDPDGTETQYF. In DNA form, the CDR3 reads TGTGCCAGCAGTGACCCCGACGGGACAGAGACCCAGTACTTC.

This clonotype occurred a few times. The rearrangement joins TRBV5-1 to TRBJ2-2; possibly TRBD2 for D (6 bases). The germline V and J ends were trimmed by 3 bases and 2 bases, with 23 bases remaining between them. The CDR3 extends over 19 amino acids. Germline V gene data show CDR1 as SGHRS and CDR2 as YFSETQ. The CDR3 region has the DNA TGCGCCAGCAGCTCTTACTCACCACCGGGACTCCGAAACACCGGGGAGCTGTTTTTT. As protein: CASSSYSPPGLRNTGELFF.

This clonotype was observed many times. This chain links TRBV24-1 with TRBJ2-3; D is possibly TRBD2 (6 bases). This CDR3 contains 15 residues. Trimming left V 4 bases short and J 3 bases short, with 13 bases between. Germline V CDR1 and CDR2: KGHDR, SFDVKD. The CDR3: CATSEGPGRTDTQYF. CDR3 in DNA: TGTGCCACCAGTGAGGGCCCGGGGAGGACAGATACGCAGTATTTT.